These T cell receptor beta chains were read from a single sample in a study of beta chain features in type 1 diabetes. Assay used: immunoSEQ multiplex PCR; TCRdb lists only in-frame clones, some missing. The sample shows 600,000 to 700,000 clones, roughly 12% of them seen only once. Sequencing was carried out using naive CD4+ T cells from blood. The receptor set was obtained from a man aged 30 to 39 with type 1 diabetes. Both conserved end residues are part of each CDR3.

CDR3 length,V gene,J gene,CDR3 protein
13,TRBV7-9,TRBJ1-1,CASSLGWETEAFF
14,TRBV6-5,TRBJ1-5,CASSSGDYSQPQHF
14,TRBV7-9,TRBJ1-2,CASSFGWDEDGYTF
14,TRBV7-8,TRBJ1-5,CASSLRDTNQPQHF
17,TRBV4-2,TRBJ2-5,CASSQALWASGEETQYF
15,TRBV4-1,TRBJ2-1,CASSQEVASYNEQFF
15,TRBV7-3,TRBJ1-1,CASSLWRGSNTEAFF
10,TRBV6-1,TRBJ1-2,CASLGYGYTF
11,TRBV19,TRBJ1-5,CASSQDQPQHF
12,TRBV30,TRBJ2-7,CAWTAGTYEQYF
15,TRBV5-4,TRBJ2-1,CASSGGGATYNEQFF
15,TRBV13,TRBJ2-7,CASSLSSGQGYEQYF
12,TRBV2,TRBJ2-7,CAGGLDPYEQYF
14,TRBV5-4,TRBJ2-1,CASSLVQPHNEQFF
15,TRBV7-9,TRBJ1-6,CASSSLGQGVGPLHF
14,TRBV10-3,TRBJ1-1,CAISETQGNTEAFF
14,TRBV11-3,TRBJ2-3,CASSLRASTDTQYF
14,TRBV7-3,TRBJ2-2,CASSLRRNTGELFF
14,TRBV5-4,TRBJ1-6,CASSQRTNNSPLHF
12,TRBV11-2,TRBJ1-4,CASSLVSEKLFF
13,TRBV14,TRBJ2-7,CASSLPFSGEQYF
16,TRBV18,TRBJ1-6,CASSTWAGSTDSPLHF